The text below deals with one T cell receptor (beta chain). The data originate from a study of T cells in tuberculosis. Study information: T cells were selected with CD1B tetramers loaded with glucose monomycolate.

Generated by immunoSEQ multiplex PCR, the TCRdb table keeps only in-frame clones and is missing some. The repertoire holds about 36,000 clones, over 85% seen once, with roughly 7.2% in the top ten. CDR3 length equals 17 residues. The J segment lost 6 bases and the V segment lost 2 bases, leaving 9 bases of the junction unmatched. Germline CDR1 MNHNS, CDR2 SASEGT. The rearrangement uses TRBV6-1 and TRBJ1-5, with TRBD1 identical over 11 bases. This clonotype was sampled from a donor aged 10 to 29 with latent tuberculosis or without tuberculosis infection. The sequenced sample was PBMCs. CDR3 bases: TGTGCCAGCAGTGAACCTTGGGGACAGGGGGTTCGTCAGCCCCAGCATTTT. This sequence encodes CASSEPWGQGVRQPQHF.